The next 6 T cell receptor beta chains were all read from a single sample in a study of T-cell reconstitution after alpha-beta-depleted transplantation in children. Using unique molecular identifiers, the investigators prepared the TCRbeta library. One entry per CDR3 protein results from TCRdb running MiXCR on the PCR reads. The table records about 260,000 distinct CDR3 sequences, roughly 8% of them present only once. The sample here was PBMCs, mostly from graft donor cells, taken 180 days after TCRalphabeta/CD19-depleted stem cell transplant. The receptors originated from a male patient under 18 who had a stem cell transplant for acute lymphoblastic leukemia, so the T cells may come from the graft donor.

This clonotype was seen at least ten times. This rearrangement joins TRBV20-1 to TRBJ2-4, with D unresolved. Looked up from germline, CDR1 is DFQATT and CDR2 is SNEGSKA (reference sequence). The CDR3 loop spans 13 amino acids. V shed 0 bases and J shed 6 bases, with 9 bases lying between them. The CDR3 DNA reads as TGCAGTGCTAGAGAGGGCAGATCAAACATTCAGTACTTC. The encoded protein is CSAREGRSNIQYF.

This clonotype was recorded at least ten times. This chain connects TRBV20-1 to TRBJ1-2; no clear D gene. V lost 3 bases and J 7 bases, leaving 12 bases between the germline ends. The CDR3 is 12 residues long. Per the germline V gene, CDR1 is DFQATT and CDR2 is SNEGSKA (reference sequence). The CDR3: CSASRRVAGYTF. CDR3 coding DNA: TGCAGTGCTAGTCGCCGGGTGGCTGGCTACACCTTC.

This clonotype showed up just a few times. The rearrangement links TRBV18 to TRBJ2-7, with a tentative D call TRBD2 (5 bases). Germline V lookup: CDR1 KGHSH, CDR2 LQKENI. The CDR3 has 14 amino acids. Trimming stripped 4 bases from V and 6 bases from J, with 16 bases between. The CDR3 spells CASSQQRTPGEQYF. The CDR3 DNA follows: TGTGCCAGCTCACAACAGCGGACGCCAGGCGAGCAGTACTTC.

The chain couples TRBV3-1 to TRBJ2-2; no reliable D call. V dropped 3 bases and J dropped 4 bases, with 3 bases sitting between them. The CDR3 consists of 12 residues. Per the germline V gene, CDR1 is LGHDT and CDR2 is YNNKEL (reference sequence). The CDR3 protein is CASSHPTGELFF. CDR3 nucleotide sequence: TGTGCCAGCAGCCACCCCACCGGGGAGCTGTTTTTT.

A word on this clonotype: A much more abundant neighbour one base away suggests this may be a read error. J is TRBJ2-1 and V is TRBV10-2, with 7 bases aligning to TRBD1. The junction had 12 bases not matched to a gene; V was cut back by 5 bases and J by 8 bases. The CDR3 is 15 residues long. The germline gives CDR1 WSHSY, CDR2 SAAADI. The CDR3 nucleotides are TGCGCCAGCAGTTACCAGACAGGGTCGATCGATGAGCAGTTCTTC. As protein: CASSYQTGSIDEQFF.

This clonotype has a count of ten or more. The chain links TRBV5-6 to TRBJ2-3; perhaps TRBD1 as D (6 bases). Trimming stripped 1 base from V and 2 bases from J, with 20 bases between. Germline-derived CDR1 and CDR2 are SGHDT and YYEEEE. CDR3 length equals 18 residues. The CDR3 nucleotides are TGTGCCAGCAGCTTGAGGGGGTCGTCGGGGAGCCTCACAGATACGCAGTATTTT. The encoded protein is CASSLRGSSGSLTDTQYF.